These 12 T cell receptor beta chains were all obtained from the same sample, sequenced in a study of T cells of healthy individuals. TCRdb called the 5' RACE reads again in MiXCR, with one record for every CDR3 protein. Among approximately 100,000 distinct CDR3 sequences listed, 15% to 20% were seen once. These TCRs come from a human donor in good health.

The genes are TRBV7-8 and TRBJ1-5; 11 bases are shared with TRBD1. V trimming: 6 bases; J trimming: 6 bases; junction bases outside the gene matches: 7. The CDR3 length is 15 residues. Germline V gene lookup returns CDR1 SGHVS and CDR2 FQNEAQ. The CDR3 DNA sequence: TGTGCCAGCAGACCCGGGACAGGGGGTATTCAGCCCCAGCATTTT. Translated: CASRPGTGGIQPQHF.

The V gene is TRBV12-3 or TRBV12-4, the J gene TRBJ1-1, with TRBD1 identical over 8 bases. There are 13 residues in the CDR3. V lost 6 bases and J lost 7; bases outside the gene matches: 7. The CDR3 loop reads CASSRTGLGEAFF. The CDR3 DNA reads as TGTGCCAGCAGCCGGACAGGGTTGGGTGAAGCTTTCTTT.

In this sample, this clonotype turned up many times. The gene calls are TRBV9 and TRBJ2-2; tentatively, D is TRBD1 or TRBD2 (6 bases each). Germline V lookup: CDR1 SGDLS, CDR2 YYNGEE. V lost 4 bases and J 5 bases, leaving 18 bases between the germline ends. This CDR3 region has 16 residues. The CDR3 is CASSPSVGGGTGELFF. The CDR3, as DNA: TGTGCCAGCAGCCCCTCGGTTGGAGGGGGGACCGGGGAGCTGTTTTTT.

In its sample, this clonotype was seen once. The J gene is TRBJ1-4, the V gene TRBV27; D is possibly TRBD1 (5 bases). The CDR3 extends over 15 amino acids. In germline, CDR1 is MNHEY, CDR2 SMNVEV (reference sequence). Trimming took 6 bases from V and 2 from J, leaving 13 bases between them. Here the CDR3 DNA reads TGTGCCAGCAGCCCAAGGGGACTTACTAATGAAAAACTGTTTTTT. The encoded protein is CASSPRGLTNEKLFF.

This chain joins TRBV14 and TRBJ2-2; no clear D. Germline V lookup: CDR1 SGHDN, CDR2 FVKESK. The CDR3 totals 13 residues. V was cut by 1 base and J by 8 bases, with 8 bases left in between. In nucleotides, the CDR3 is TGTGCCAGCAGCCAAGCCCTGGCTGGGGAGCTGTTTTTT. Its translation: CASSQALAGELFF.

The rearrangement uses TRBV6-5 and TRBJ2-3; 8 positions match TRBD1. The CDR3 is 14 residues long. The V gene's germline CDR1 is MNHEY and CDR2 SVGAGI. J was trimmed by 6 bases and V by 6 bases; bases with no gene match: 8. Here the CDR3 reads CASSIDRGVDTQYF. CDR3 bases: TGTGCCAGCAGCATTGACAGGGGAGTTGATACGCAGTATTTT.

The chain joins TRBV4-3 to TRBJ1-1, with D uncertain. Germline CDR1 and CDR2: LGHNA and YSLEER. V dropped 3 bases and J dropped 6 bases, with 17 bases sitting between them. The CDR3 runs to 15 residues. The CDR3: CASSQQSGPYAEAFF. DNA for the CDR3: TGCGCCAGCAGCCAGCAGTCTGGGCCCTACGCTGAAGCTTTCTTT.

The chain recombines TRBV29-1 with TRBJ2-5, with D perhaps matching TRBD2 (5 bases). The V end was cut by 5 bases, the J end by 2 bases, with 21 bases between. From germline, CDR1 is SQVTM and CDR2 ANQGSEA. The CDR3 loop spans 16 amino acids. CDR3 nucleotides: TGCAGCGTTTATTTGTTGGCTAGCCCGGGGCAAGAGACCCAGTACTTC. Protein product: CSVYLLASPGQETQYF.

This clonotype was recorded only once. The chain combines TRBV20-1 with TRBJ1-5; no clear D. Germline CDR1 DFQATT, CDR2 SNEGSKA (reference sequence). This CDR3 is 10 amino acids long. V shed 7 bases and J shed 7 bases, with 8 bases lying between them. The CDR3 region has the DNA TGCAGTGTCCCCACCCAGCCCCAGCATTTT. The encoded protein is CSVPTQPQHF.

This clonotype has more than one count but fewer than ten. This rearrangement joins TRBV28 to TRBJ2-3, with 11 bases lining up with TRBD2. Germline V gene lookup returns CDR1 MDHEN and CDR2 SYDVKM. The V segment lost 9 bases and the J segment 4 bases; nucleotides outside the gene matches: 6. There are 14 residues in the CDR3. CDR3 residues: CASSGRALADTQYF. DNA of the CDR3: TGTGCCAGTAGCGGGAGGGCTCTCGCAGATACGCAGTATTTT.

This clonotype was counted a few times. The chain uses TRBV6-2 or TRBV6-3 and TRBJ2-2; D may be TRBD1 (5 bases). The CDR3 extends over 16 amino acids. V lost 1 base to trimming and J lost 0 bases, with 9 bases between them. Germline assignment: CDR1 MNHEY and CDR2 SVGEGT. CDR3 sequence: CASSYFRVPNTGELFF. The CDR3 DNA reads as TGTGCCAGCAGTTACTTCAGGGTTCCGAACACCGGGGAGCTGTTTTTT.

This clonotype has a count of ten or more. This sequence joins TRBV2 and TRBJ1-2, with D perhaps matching TRBD1 (5 bases). The CDR3 consists of 16 residues. V lost 1 base, J lost 2 bases, and 14 bases lay in between. Germline CDR1 and CDR2: SNHLY and FYNNEI. The CDR3 region is CASSEDKRGMNYGYTF. CDR3 in DNA: TGTGCCAGCAGTGAAGACAAGAGGGGCATGAACTATGGCTACACCTTC.